The 18 T cell receptor beta chains given below trace back to one sample, sequenced in a study of T-cell memory formation after mild COVID-19. TCRdb re-analysed the 5' RACE reads in MiXCR, keeping a single row per CDR3 protein. The repertoire consists of 150,000 to 200,000 distinct CDR3 sequences, with 13% occurring once and the leading ten covering about 3.3%. The sequencing sample was made of PBMCs or a T cell subset sorted from them (not recorded which). These receptors all come from a man between 18 and 29 years old who had mild COVID-19 (a few samples of this study predate the infection). Cell type and time point are not known.

The genes are TRBV20-1 and TRBJ2-7, with D perhaps matching TRBD1 (6 bases). The CDR3 extends over 14 amino acids. V was pared by 4 bases and J by 2 bases, with 15 bases between. CDR1 and CDR2 (germline): DFQATT, SNEGSKA (reference sequence). CDR3 nucleotide sequence: TGCAGTGCTACCCCCGGGACACTTACCTACGAGCAGTACTTC. Translated, it gives CSATPGTLTYEQYF.

This clonotype was detected ten times or more. CDR3: CASSLVYPHGTVTDTQYF. CDR3 in DNA: TGTGCCAGCAGCTTAGTGTATCCCCACGGGACGGTAACAGATACGCAGTATTTT. The chain combines TRBV7-2 with TRBJ2-3; D tentatively fits TRBD1 or TRBD2 (5 bases each). V was pared by 1 base and J by 3 bases, with 20 bases between. This CDR3 comprises 18 residues. Germline lookup yields CDR1 SGHTA and CDR2 FQGNSA.

The sample holds a few counts of this clonotype. This chain links TRBV12-3 or TRBV12-4 with TRBJ1-5, with D possibly matching TRBD1 (5 bases). The CDR3 consists of 17 residues. V lost 5 bases and J lost 0, with 17 bases in between. DNA of the CDR3: TGTGCCAGCAGTCCCCGGGGGGGGGGTTATAGCAATCAGCCCCAGCATTTT. It encodes CASSPRGGGYSNQPQHF.

This clonotype has just a few counts. The chain couples TRBV4-3 to TRBJ1-2; the match to TRBD1 covers 7 bases. The CDR3 has 16 residues. Trimming removed 6 bases from V and 4 bases from J; junction bases left unmatched: 14. Germline V CDR1 and CDR2: LGHNA, YSLEER. The CDR3 DNA reads as TGCGCCAGCAGTCCCAACAGGGGATACTCTTCCTATGGCTACACCTTC. Its translation is CASSPNRGYSSYGYTF.

V and J are TRBV30 and TRBJ2-1; D remains unclear. The CDR3 consists of 12 residues. The V gene lost 4 bases and the J gene lost 4 bases, with 8 bases spanning the gap. Germline-derived CDR1 and CDR2 are GTSNPN and SVGIG (reference sequence). The CDR3 DNA follows: TGTGCCTGGACGGCTAATTACAATGAGCAGTTCTTC. Residues: CAWTANYNEQFF.

This clonotype was seen only a few times. V gene TRBV20-1 combines with J gene TRBJ1-4; no firm D call. In germline, CDR1 is DFQATT, CDR2 SNEGSKA (reference sequence). The CDR3 has 13 amino acids. This chain's CDR3 is CSHLDARNEKLFF. The CDR3 bases are TGCAGCCACCTGGATGCACGTAATGAAAAACTGTTTTTT.

This clonotype was found a few times. V gene TRBV6-6 combines with J gene TRBJ2-2, with D perhaps TRBD1 or TRBD2 (7 bases each). Between the trimmed V and J ends, which lost 2 bases and 6 bases, there was a span of 10 bases. Germline-derived CDR1 and CDR2 are MNHNY and SVGAGI (reference sequence). The CDR3 length is 14 residues. The CDR3 reads CASSYQGGSGELFF. CDR3 bases: TGTGCCAGCAGTTACCAGGGGGGGTCCGGGGAGCTGTTTTTT.

In this sample, this clonotype turned up a few times. The chain recombines TRBV20-1 with TRBJ1-1; a possible D gene is TRBD1 (5 bases). The CDR3 runs 14 residues. V lost 5 bases and J lost 8, with 21 bases in between. CDR1 and CDR2 from the germline V gene are DFQATT and SNEGSKA (reference sequence). The CDR3 DNA reads as TGCAGTGCTGAACCCGTGGGGGGGACGGAGGAAGCTTTCTTT. Protein sequence: CSAEPVGGTEEAFF.

This clonotype was counted a few times. Sequence at one end of the junction differs from germline and may be a read error. V gene TRBV4-2 combines with J gene TRBJ1-4, with D uncertain. Looked up from germline, CDR1 is LGHNA and CDR2 is YNFKEQ. This CDR3 has 15 residues. The CDR3 coding sequence is TGTGCCAGCAGCCAAGAGGGAGGAACAACTAATGAAAAACTTTTT. Translated: CASSQEGGTTNEKLF.

This clonotype was picked up a small number of times. J is TRBJ2-3 and V is TRBV4-3; the match to TRBD2 covers 7 bases. The CDR3 contains 16 residues. J was trimmed by 1 base and V by 3 bases; bases with no gene match: 7. Looked up from germline, CDR1 is LGHNA and CDR2 is YSLEER. The CDR3 loop reads CASSQSKSGGTDTQYF. The CDR3 DNA is TGCGCCAGCAGCCAGTCGAAAAGCGGGGGCACAGATACGCAGTATTTT.

This clonotype has only one observation. CDR3 DNA sequence: TGTGCCAGCAGCTTAGTGCCCCTCCGGGAGCTGTTTTTT. Its protein product is CASSLVPLRELFF. The chain is built from TRBV7-9 and TRBJ2-2; D is undetermined. CDR1 is SEHNR and CDR2 is FQNEAQ in the germline V gene (reference sequence). There are 13 residues in the CDR3. Trimming left V 1 base short and J 9 bases short, with 9 bases between.

This clonotype showed up just a few times. This chain connects TRBV6-5 to TRBJ2-7, with 15 nucleotides matching TRBD2. V was clipped by 6 bases and J by 6 bases; unmatched bases: 0. The germline V gene encodes CDR1 MNHEY and CDR2 SVGAGI. The CDR3 extends over 13 amino acids. The CDR3: CASRGLAGGEQYF. For the CDR3, the DNA is TGTGCCAGCAGGGGACTAGCGGGGGGCGAGCAGTACTTC.

This clonotype was seen a few times. The gene calls are TRBV11-2 and TRBJ1-2; D unresolved. This CDR3 has 14 amino acids. Germline lookup yields CDR1 SGHAT and CDR2 FQNNGV. Deletions cut 0 bases from V and 7 bases from J, with 12 bases between. As DNA, the CDR3 is TGTGCCAGCAGCTTAGATCCCAGCTTTCGTGGCTACACCTTC. This encodes CASSLDPSFRGYTF.

This clonotype appeared a few times. The genes are TRBV4-2 and TRBJ2-2, with 8 nucleotides matching TRBD2. From germline, CDR1 is LGHNA and CDR2 YNFKEQ. J lost 3 bases, V lost 1 base, and 4 bases had no gene match. The CDR3 runs 16 residues. This chain's CDR3 is CASSQARGADTGELFF. CDR3 nucleotides: TGTGCCAGCAGCCAAGCGCGGGGGGCGGACACCGGGGAGCTGTTTTTT.

This clonotype was seen a few times. This chain connects TRBV5-1 to TRBJ2-6; D may be TRBD2 (5 bases). CDR3 length equals 16 residues. Germline CDR1 reads SGHRS; CDR2 reads YFSETQ. V dropped 0 bases and J dropped 4 bases, with 11 bases sitting between them. Written as DNA, the CDR3 is TGCGCCAGCAGCTTGGCCCCGGGAACAGGGGCCAACGTCCTGACTTTC. It translates to CASSLAPGTGANVLTF.

The chain links TRBV5-1 to TRBJ1-6; D is uncertain. Trimming cost V 1 base and J 3 bases, with 8 bases left between them. The CDR3 is made up of 15 amino acids. Looked up from germline, CDR1 is SGHRS and CDR2 is YFSETQ. CDR3 loop: CASSLRELYNSPLHF. CDR3 DNA sequence: TGCGCCAGCAGCTTGCGAGAACTCTATAATTCACCCCTCCACTTT.

This clonotype was detected only a few times. V gene TRBV7-9 combines with J gene TRBJ1-3; D is unclear. V was clipped by 5 bases and J by 0 bases, with 11 bases between them. This CDR3 spans 15 amino acids. Germline CDR1 reads SEHNR; CDR2 reads FQNEAQ (reference sequence). The CDR3 DNA reads TGTGCCAGCAGCCCCCGAACCCACTCTGGAAACACCATATATTTT. It encodes CASSPRTHSGNTIYF.

The J gene is TRBJ2-7, the V gene TRBV18; TRBD1 matches at 9 bases. Germline V gene sequence: CDR1 KGHSH, CDR2 LQKENI. V dropped 3 bases and J dropped 2; count of bases not matched to a gene: 5. The length of the CDR3 is 15 residues. As DNA, the CDR3 is TGTGCCAGCTCACCCGGGACAGGGATGACCTACGAGCAGTACGTC. This translates into CASSPGTGMTYEQYV.